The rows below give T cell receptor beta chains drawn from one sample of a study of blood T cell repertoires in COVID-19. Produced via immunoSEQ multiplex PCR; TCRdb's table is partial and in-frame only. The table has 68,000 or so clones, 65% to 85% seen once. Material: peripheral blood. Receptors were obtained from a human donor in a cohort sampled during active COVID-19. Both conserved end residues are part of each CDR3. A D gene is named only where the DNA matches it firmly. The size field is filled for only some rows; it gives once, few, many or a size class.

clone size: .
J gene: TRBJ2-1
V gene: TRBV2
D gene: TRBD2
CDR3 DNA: TGTGCCAGCAGTGAAGTTCTAGCGGGGTCCTACAATGAGCAGTTCTTC
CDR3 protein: CASSEVLAGSYNEQFF

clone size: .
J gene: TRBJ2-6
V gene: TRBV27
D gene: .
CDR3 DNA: TGTGCCAGCAGTTCGCGTTCTGGGGCCAACGTCCTGACTTTC
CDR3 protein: CASSSRSGANVLTF

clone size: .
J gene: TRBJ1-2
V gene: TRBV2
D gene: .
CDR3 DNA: TGTGCCAGCAGTGAAATACAGGACAACTATGGCTACACCTTC
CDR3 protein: CASSEIQDNYGYTF

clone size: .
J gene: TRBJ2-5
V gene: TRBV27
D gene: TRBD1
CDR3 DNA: TGTGCCAGCAGTTCCCTGACAGGGGTGGAATTGGGGACCCAGTACTTC
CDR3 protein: CASSSLTGVELGTQYF

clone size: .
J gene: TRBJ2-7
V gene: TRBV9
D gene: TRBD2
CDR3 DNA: TGTGCCAGCAGCGATGCTAGCGGGGCTGTTGAGCAGTACTTC
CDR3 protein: CASSDASGAVEQYF

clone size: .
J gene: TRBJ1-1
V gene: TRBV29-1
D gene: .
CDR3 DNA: TGCAGCGTTGAGGGGAGGGCAGCGGTGAACACTGAAGCTTTCTTT
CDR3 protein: CSVEGRAAVNTEAFF

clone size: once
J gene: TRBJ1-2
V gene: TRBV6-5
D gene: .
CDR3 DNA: TGTGCCAGCAGTTTTCACGGACAGTCCTTCTACGATGGCTACACCTTC
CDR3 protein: CASSFHGQSFYDGYTF

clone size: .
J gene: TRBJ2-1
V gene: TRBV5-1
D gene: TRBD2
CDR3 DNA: TGCGCCAGCAGCTTGTCTAGCGGGGGAGGGAATGAGCAGTTCTTC
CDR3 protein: CASSLSSGGGNEQFF

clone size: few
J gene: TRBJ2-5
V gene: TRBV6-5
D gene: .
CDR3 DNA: TGTGCCAGCAGTTACTCCCCCCCTCCGGTCCAAGAGACCCAGTACTTC
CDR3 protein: CASSYSPPPVQETQYF

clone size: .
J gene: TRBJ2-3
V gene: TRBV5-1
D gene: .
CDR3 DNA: TGCGCCAGCAGCGGGGGGAACTATGGCCCAGATACGCAGTATTTT
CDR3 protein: CASSGGNYGPDTQYF

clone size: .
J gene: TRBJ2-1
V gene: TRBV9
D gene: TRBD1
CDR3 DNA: TGTGCCAGCAGCGTCAGGACAGGGAGCAATGAGCAGTTCTTC
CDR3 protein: CASSVRTGSNEQFF

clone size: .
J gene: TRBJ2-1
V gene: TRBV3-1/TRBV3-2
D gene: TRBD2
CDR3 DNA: TGTGCCAGCAGCCAAGGGGTTAGCGGGGCTGAGTTCTTC
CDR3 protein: CASSQGVSGAEFF

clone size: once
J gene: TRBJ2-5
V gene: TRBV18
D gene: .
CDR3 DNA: TGTGCCAGCTCACCTGCGGTTCGGGAGACCCAGTACTTC
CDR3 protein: CASSPAVRETQYF

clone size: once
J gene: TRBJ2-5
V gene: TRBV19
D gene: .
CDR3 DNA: TGTGCCAGTAGTAACTTACAGGGTTGGAAGACCCAGTACTTC
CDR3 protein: CASSNLQGWKTQYF

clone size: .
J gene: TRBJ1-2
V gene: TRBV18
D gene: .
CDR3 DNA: TGTGCCAGCTCACCTCCCGGAGGCCCGCGTGGCTACACCTTC
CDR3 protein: CASSPPGGPRGYTF

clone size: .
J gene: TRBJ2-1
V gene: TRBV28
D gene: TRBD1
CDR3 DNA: TGTGCCAGCATCATAGGGGGCGCGAGCAATGAGCAGTTCTTC
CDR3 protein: CASIIGGASNEQFF

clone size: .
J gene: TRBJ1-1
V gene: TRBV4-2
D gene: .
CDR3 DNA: TGTGCCAGCAGCCAAGATTCGGGGTACGACACTGAAGCTTTCTTT
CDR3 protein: CASSQDSGYDTEAFF

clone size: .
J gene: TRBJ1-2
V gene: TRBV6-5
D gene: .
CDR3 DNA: TGTGCCAGCAGTTACTCGGGGGCCGGGACGAGAGGCTACACCTTC
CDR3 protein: CASSYSGAGTRGYTF

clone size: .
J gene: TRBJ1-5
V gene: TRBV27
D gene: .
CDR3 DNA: TGTGCCAGCTCAATTGGGGCCCTAGGGTCTAGCAATCAGCCCCAGCATTTT
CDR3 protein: CASSIGALGSSNQPQHF

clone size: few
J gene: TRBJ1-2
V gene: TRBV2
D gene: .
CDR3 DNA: TGTGCCAGCAGTGAAGAGCTGAACTATGGCTACACCTTC
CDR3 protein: CASSEELNYGYTF

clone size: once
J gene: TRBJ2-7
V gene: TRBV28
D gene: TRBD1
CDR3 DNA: TGTGCCAGCAGTCCCCGCCCAACAGGGGTCAAGACCTACGAGCAGTACTTC
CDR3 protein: CASSPRPTGVKTYEQYF

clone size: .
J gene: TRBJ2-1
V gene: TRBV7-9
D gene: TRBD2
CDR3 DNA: TGTGCCAGCAGCTTAGCCTCGACTAGCGGGGGGGCTGGCGATGAGCAGTTCTTC
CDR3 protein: CASSLASTSGGAGDEQFF

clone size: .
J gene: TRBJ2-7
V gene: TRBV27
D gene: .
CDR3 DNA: TGTGCCAGCAGAACTTACGGGGTCTACGAGCAGTACTTC
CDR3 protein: CASRTYGVYEQYF

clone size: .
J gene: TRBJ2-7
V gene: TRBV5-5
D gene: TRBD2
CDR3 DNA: TGTGCCAGCAGCTTGGGTCCAGGGACTACCTACGAGCAGTACTTC
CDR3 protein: CASSLGPGTTYEQYF

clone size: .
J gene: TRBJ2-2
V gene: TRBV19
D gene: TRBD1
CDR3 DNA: TGTGCCAGTACAAAGGGGACAGAGAACACCGGGGAGCTGTTTTTT
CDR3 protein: CASTKGTENTGELFF

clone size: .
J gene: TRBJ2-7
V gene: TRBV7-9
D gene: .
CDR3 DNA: TGTGCCAGCAGTCGGGACTTCGTCGAGCAGTACTTC
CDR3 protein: CASSRDFVEQYF

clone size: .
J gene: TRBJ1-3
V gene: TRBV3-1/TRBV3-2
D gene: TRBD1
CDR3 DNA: TGTGCCAGCAGTCAGGGGGCGGCTGGAAACACCATATATTTT
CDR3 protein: CASSQGAAGNTIYF

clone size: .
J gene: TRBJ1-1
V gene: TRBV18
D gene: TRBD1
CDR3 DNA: TGTGCCAGCTCACAAGGACAGGGAGGCACTGAAGCTTTCTTT
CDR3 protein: CASSQGQGGTEAFF

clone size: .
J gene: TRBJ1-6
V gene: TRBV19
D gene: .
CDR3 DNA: TGTGCCAGTAGTACCACAGGGTTCTCACCCCTCCACTTT
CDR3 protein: CASSTTGFSPLHF

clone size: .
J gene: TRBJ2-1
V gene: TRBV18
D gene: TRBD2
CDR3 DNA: TGTGCCAGCTCACCACTGAGCGGGGGGCCCAATGAGCAGTTCTTC
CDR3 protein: CASSPLSGGPNEQFF

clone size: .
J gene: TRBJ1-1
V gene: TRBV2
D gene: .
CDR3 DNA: TGTGCCAGCAGTGTGTACAGGTCAGATGAAGCTTTCTTT
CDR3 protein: CASSVYRSDEAFF

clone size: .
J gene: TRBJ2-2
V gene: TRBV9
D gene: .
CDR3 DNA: TGTGCCAGCAGCGTAGTTAGCGGACGTACCGGGGAGCTGTTTTTT
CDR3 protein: CASSVVSGRTGELFF

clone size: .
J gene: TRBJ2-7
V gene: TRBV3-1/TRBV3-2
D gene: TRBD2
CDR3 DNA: TGTGCCAGCAGCCAAGGCCGGGGGGGAAACGAGCAGTACTTC
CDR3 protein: CASSQGRGGNEQYF

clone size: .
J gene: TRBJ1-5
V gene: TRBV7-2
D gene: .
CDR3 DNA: TGTGCCAGCAGCTTAGGGGTGGGGGCTTCTCGACAGCCCCAGCATTTT
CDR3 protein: CASSLGVGASRQPQHF

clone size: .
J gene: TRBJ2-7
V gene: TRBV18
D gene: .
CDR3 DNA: TGTGCCAGCTCAACCGGACGGGGTAGCTCCTACGAGCAGTACTTC
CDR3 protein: CASSTGRGSSYEQYF

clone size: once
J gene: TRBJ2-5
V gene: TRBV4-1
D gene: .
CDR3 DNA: TGCGCCAGCAGCCAAGAAGGAGGTTTTAGAGAGACCCAGTACTTC
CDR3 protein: CASSQEGGFRETQYF

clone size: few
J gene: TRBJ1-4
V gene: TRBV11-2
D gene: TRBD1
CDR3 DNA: TGTGCCAGCAGCCACCAACAGGGGGCGCCTGAAAAACTGTTTTTT
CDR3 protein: CASSHQQGAPEKLFF

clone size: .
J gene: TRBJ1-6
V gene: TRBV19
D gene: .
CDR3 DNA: TGTGCCAGTAGTATAGATAAACAGGGCCTCAATTCACCCCTCCACTTT
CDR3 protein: CASSIDKQGLNSPLHF

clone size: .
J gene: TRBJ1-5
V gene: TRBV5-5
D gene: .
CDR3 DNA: TGTGCCAGCAGCTTGTTGGTGGGGCTTCAGCCCCAGCATTTT
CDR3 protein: CASSLLVGLQPQHF

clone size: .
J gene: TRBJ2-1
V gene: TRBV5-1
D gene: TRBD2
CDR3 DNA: TGCGCCAGCAGCGAGGGACTAGCTTACAATGAGCAGTTCTTC
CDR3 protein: CASSEGLAYNEQFF

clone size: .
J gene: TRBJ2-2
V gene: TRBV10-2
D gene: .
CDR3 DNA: TGCGCCAGCCGGAGCGGGAACACCGGGGAGCTGTTTTTT
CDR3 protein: CASRSGNTGELFF

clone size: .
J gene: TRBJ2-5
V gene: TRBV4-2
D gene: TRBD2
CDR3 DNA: TGTGCCAGCAGCCAAGGACTAGCGGGGGGCCGGGGAGAGGAGACCCAGTACTTC
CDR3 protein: CASSQGLAGGRGEETQYF

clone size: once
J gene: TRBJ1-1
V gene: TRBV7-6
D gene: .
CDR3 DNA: TGTGCCAGCAGCTTAGTGTTTACAAAACAGGGACCGAACACTGAAGCTTTCTTT
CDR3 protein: CASSLVFTKQGPNTEAFF

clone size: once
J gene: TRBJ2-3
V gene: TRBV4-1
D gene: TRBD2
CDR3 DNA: TGCGCCAGCAGCCAAGGGTTGGCTAGCGGGTTCACAGATACGCAGTATTTT
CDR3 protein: CASSQGLASGFTDTQYF

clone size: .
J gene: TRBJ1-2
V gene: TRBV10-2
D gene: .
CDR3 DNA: TGCGCCATCTTAAGGACGCGATTGAGGGGGTCGGACTATGGCTACACCTTC
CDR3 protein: CAILRTRLRGSDYGYTF

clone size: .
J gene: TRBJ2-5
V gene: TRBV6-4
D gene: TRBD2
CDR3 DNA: TGTGCCAGCAGTGACGAAGCGGGGGACCAAGAGACCCAGTACTTC
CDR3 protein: CASSDEAGDQETQYF

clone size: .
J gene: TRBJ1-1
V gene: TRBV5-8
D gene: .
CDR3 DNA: TGTGCCAGCAGCCGGCGGGGGAACTCACCTTCAGGCACTGAAGCTTTCTTT
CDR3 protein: CASSRRGNSPSGTEAFF

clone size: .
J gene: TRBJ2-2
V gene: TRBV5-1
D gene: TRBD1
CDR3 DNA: TGCGCCAGCAGGGCGGGACAGGTCGACACCGGGGAGCTGTTTTTT
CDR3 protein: CASRAGQVDTGELFF

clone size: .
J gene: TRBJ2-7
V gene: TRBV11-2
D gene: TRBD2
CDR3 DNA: TGTGCCAGCAGCTTAGACGGGGGGTTCCCCTACGAGCAGTACTTC
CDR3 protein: CASSLDGGFPYEQYF

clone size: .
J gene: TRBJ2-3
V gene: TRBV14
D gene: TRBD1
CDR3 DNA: TGTGCCAGCAGCCTGGGGACAGCCACAGATACGCAGTATTTT
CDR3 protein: CASSLGTATDTQYF

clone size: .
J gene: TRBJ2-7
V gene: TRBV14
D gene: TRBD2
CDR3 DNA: TGTGCCCGGCAAGCGGGGGAGTCCTACGAGCAGTACTTC
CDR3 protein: CARQAGESYEQYF

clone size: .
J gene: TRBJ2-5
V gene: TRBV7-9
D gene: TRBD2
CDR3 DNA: TGTGCCAGCAGTCAATGGGGGGGATTCCGGGAGACCCAGTACTTC
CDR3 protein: CASSQWGGFRETQYF

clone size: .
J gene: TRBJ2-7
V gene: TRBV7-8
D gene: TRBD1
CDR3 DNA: TGTGCCAGCAGTCCAGGACAGGGGGCCTACGAGCAGTACTTC
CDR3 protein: CASSPGQGAYEQYF

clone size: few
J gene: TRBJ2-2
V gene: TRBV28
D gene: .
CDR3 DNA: TGTGCCAGCAGACCGCAGATCGGGGAGCTGTTTTTT
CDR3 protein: CASRPQIGELFF

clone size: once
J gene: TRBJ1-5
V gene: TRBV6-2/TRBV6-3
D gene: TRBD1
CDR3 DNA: TGTGCCAGCAGCCGGACAGGCGATCGGCATTTT
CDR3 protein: CASSRTGDRHF